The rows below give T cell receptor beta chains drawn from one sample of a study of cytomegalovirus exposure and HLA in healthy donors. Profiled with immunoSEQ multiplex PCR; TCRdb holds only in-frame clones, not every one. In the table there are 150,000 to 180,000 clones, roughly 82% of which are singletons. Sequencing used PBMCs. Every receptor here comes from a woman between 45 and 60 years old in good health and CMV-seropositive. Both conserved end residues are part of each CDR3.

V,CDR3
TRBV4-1,CASSQDDNSGNTIYF
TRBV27,CASSSLGEGYEQYF
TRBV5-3,CARSLGTGSSYNSPLHF
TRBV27,CASSLSSDRERDYGYTF
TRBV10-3,CAISEGQGHEQYF
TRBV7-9,CASSSRDRAFSGANVLTF
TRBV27,CASSLTGNSYGYTF
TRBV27,CASKERNTEAFF
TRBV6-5,CASRPGGGGTYEQYF
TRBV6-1,CASRDRGISSPLHF
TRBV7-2,CASSARLVTSYEQYF
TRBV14,CASSQDSGEAFF
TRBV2,CASSDLGGASQPQHF
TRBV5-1,CASSLAISNRGRYNEQFF
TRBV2,CASRGVPGQGDQGTF
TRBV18,CASSNEHGTGFEAFF
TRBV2,CATAREGIEKLFF
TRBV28,CAAVQGRNQPQHF
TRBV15,CATYQAGQANSYEQYF
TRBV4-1,CASSSAGSDEQFF
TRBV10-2,CASSHRETYEQYF
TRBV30,CAWRGGLTGELFF
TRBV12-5,CASGLAQITEAFF
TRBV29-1,CSVSHHQGRENTEAFF
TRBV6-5,CASSYSNGGGEQFF
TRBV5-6,CASSLEPGFTSYGYTF
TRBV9,CASSVGGVGQPQHF
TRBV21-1,CASNPAQGLNEKLFF
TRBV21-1,CASSIMSGTLQGNIQYF
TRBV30,CAWRPGTVNTEAFF
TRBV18,CASSPTGGRANTEAFF
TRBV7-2,CASSPPGIRNEQFF
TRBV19,CASSLGTGYDEQYF
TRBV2,CASTGTGGLGTEAFF
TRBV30,CAWSPGEWVYTF
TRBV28,CASSVHRGKSTDTQYF
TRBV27,CASSLSIDYGYTF
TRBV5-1,CASSLGQGSDTIYF
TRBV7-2,CASSPGLAGAGELFF
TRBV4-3,CASSQTPGTSGGRVGELFF
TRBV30,CAWRTDRGYYGYTF
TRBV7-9,CASSPMGGYSPLHF
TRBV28,CASSLFRGTGYGYTF
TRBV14,CASSLSGGAWNEQFF
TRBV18,CASSTGQDYGYTF
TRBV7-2,CASSLDGVPYNSPLHF
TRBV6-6,CASSGVQNEKLFF